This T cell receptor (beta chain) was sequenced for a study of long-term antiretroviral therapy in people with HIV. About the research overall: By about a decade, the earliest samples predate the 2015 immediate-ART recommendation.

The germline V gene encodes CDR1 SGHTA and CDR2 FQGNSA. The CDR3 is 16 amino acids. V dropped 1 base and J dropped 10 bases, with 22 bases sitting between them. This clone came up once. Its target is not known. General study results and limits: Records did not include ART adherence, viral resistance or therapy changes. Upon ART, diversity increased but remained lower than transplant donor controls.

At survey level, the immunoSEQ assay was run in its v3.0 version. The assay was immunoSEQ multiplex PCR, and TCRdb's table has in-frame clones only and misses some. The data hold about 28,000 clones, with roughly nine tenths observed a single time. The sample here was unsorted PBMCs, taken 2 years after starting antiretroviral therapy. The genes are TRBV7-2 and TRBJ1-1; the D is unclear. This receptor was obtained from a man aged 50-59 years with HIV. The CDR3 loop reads CASSLGYGTARLSAFF. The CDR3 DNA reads TGTGCCAGCAGCTTAGGCTACGGAACCGCCAGACTCTCAGCTTTCTTT.